The 20 T cell receptor beta chains listed next were all sequenced from one sample in a study of T cell repertoires in cytomegalovirus infection. Their antigen targets remain unknown. TCRdb called the reads again in MiXCR, with one record for every CDR3 protein. Of under 850,000 distinct CDR3 sequences in the sample, 30% to 35% were seen once. The sample in question was cultured PBMCs, obtained from culture after CMV antigen stimulation. The receptors derive from a human donor in good health (CMV status not recorded). Some clones in this sample may be carry-over from other donors' samples.

In regard to this clonotype: A read error is likely, as this CDR3 ends without the conserved phenylalanine or tryptophan. It is unclear where the CDR3 begins or ends on the DNA, so no DNA is shown, and the CDR3 is as TCRdb lists it. The CDR3 is CASSLGAEQLL. V usage is TRBV7-6 and J usage is TRBJ2-1. Germline CDR1 is SGHVS and CDR2 is FNYEAQ. Counting both end residues, the CDR3 totals 11 amino acids.

The chain combines TRBV20-1 with TRBJ2-1; TRBD2 might be the D (6 bases). Trimming stripped 0 bases from V and 12 bases from J, with 18 bases between. This CDR3 has 14 amino acids. Per germline, CDR1 DFQATT and CDR2 SNEGSKA (reference sequence). This chain's CDR3 is CSARDSASARGQFF. In DNA, the CDR3 is TGCAGTGCTAGAGATTCGGCTAGCGCAAGGGGGCAGTTCTTC.

This clonotype was observed a handful of times. In DNA form, the CDR3 reads TGTGCCAGCAGGACTAGCGGGGGCACCGGGGAGCTGTTTTTT. Protein product: CASRTSGGTGELFF. V is TRBV11-2 and J is TRBJ2-2; TRBD2 matches 12 bases. V shed 6 bases, J shed 4 bases, and the junction held 0 bases outside the gene matches. This CDR3 has 14 residues. Germline lookup yields CDR1 SGHAT and CDR2 FQNNGV.

This clonotype turned up a few times. The chain carries TRBV5-4 and TRBJ2-1; TRBD2 matches 8 bases. J lost 9 bases, V lost 4 bases, and 21 bases had no gene match. CDR1 and CDR2 (germline): SGHNT, YYREEE (reference sequence). CDR3 size: 18 residues. The CDR3 region has the DNA TGTGCCAGCAGCCCGCCATTTGAGACTAGCGAGGGGACAAGTGAGCAGTTCTTC. This gives the protein CASSPPFETSEGTSEQFF.

This clonotype appeared a few times. The gene calls are TRBV4-1 and TRBJ1-1; maybe TRBD1 (5 bases). CDR1 and CDR2 (germline): MGHRA, YSYEKL. This CDR3 has 15 amino acids. V lost 2 bases, J lost 0 bases, and 10 bases lay in between. CDR3 loop: CASSQSGAMNTEAFF. CDR3 DNA sequence: TGCGCCAGCAGCCAATCCGGGGCCATGAACACTGAAGCTTTCTTT.

For the CDR3, the DNA is TGTGCCAGCAGTTACGGATACAGGGGAGGCACTGAAGCTTTCTTT. It codes for CASSYGYRGGTEAFF. The rearrangement uses TRBV6-6 and TRBJ1-1; 7 nucleotides line up with TRBD1. Germline CDR1 is MNHNY and CDR2 is SVGAGI (reference sequence). The CDR3 runs to 15 residues. The J segment lost 4 bases and the V segment lost 2 bases, leaving 7 bases of the junction unmatched.

This clonotype was observed a few times. The CDR3 protein is CASSLGRAGGRYNEQFF. The CDR3 DNA sequence: TGTGCCAGCAGCTTAGGGCGAGCGGGAGGGCGATACAATGAGCAGTTCTTC. The chain carries TRBV11-2 and TRBJ2-1; 10 bases match TRBD2. V trimming: 1 base; J trimming: 4 bases; junction bases outside the gene matches: 7. CDR3 length: 17 residues. Germline-derived CDR1 and CDR2 are SGHAT and FQNNGV.

The chain combines TRBV7-2 with TRBJ2-7, with 12 bases lining up with TRBD2. The CDR3 is 16 residues long. The J segment lost 2 bases and the V segment lost 4 bases, leaving 6 bases of the junction unmatched. The germline gives CDR1 SGHTA, CDR2 FQGNSA. CDR3 nucleotide sequence: TGTGCCAGCAGCTGGGGGACTAGCGGGCCCCCCTACGAGCAGTACTTC. Translation: CASSWGTSGPPYEQYF.

This clonotype came up a few times. This chain connects TRBV28 to TRBJ2-5; D may be TRBD1 or TRBD2 (5 bases each). From germline, CDR1 is MDHEN and CDR2 SYDVKM. V lost 7 bases and J 5 bases, leaving 14 bases between the germline ends. This CDR3 spans 13 amino acids. CDR3 protein: CASMGDVKETQYF. CDR3 nucleotides: TGTGCCAGCATGGGGGATGTTAAGGAGACCCAGTACTTC.

This clonotype showed up many times. V and J are TRBV2 and TRBJ2-7, with D tentatively TRBD2 (6 bases). Germline CDR1 reads SNHLY; CDR2 reads FYNNEI. V was clipped by 3 bases and J by 2 bases, with 8 bases between them. This CDR3 comprises 13 residues. This CDR3 reads CASSDGSTYEQYF. Here the CDR3 DNA reads TGTGCCAGCAGTGACGGGAGCACCTACGAGCAGTACTTC.

The chain carries TRBV7-9 and TRBJ1-5; D is possibly TRBD1 (5 bases). The V end was cut by 2 bases, the J end by 5 bases, with 16 bases between. The CDR3 sequence is 16 residues long. CDR1 is SEHNR, CDR2 FQNEAQ, per germline (reference sequence). Written as DNA, the CDR3 is TGTGCCAGCAGCTTACGGGGCACGATGGGCGATCAGCCCCAGCATTTT. Encoded protein: CASSLRGTMGDQPQHF.

This clonotype was observed many times. V usage is TRBV7-2 and J usage is TRBJ1-2, with 8 bases identical to TRBD1. This CDR3 contains 14 residues. J lost 7 bases, V lost 4 bases, and 8 bases had no gene match. Germline V lookup: CDR1 SGHTA, CDR2 FQGNSA. The CDR3 sequence is CASSYQLTGGGYTF. CDR3 nucleotide sequence: TGTGCCAGCAGCTACCAATTAACAGGGGGTGGCTACACCTTC.

This clonotype has only a few counts. V usage is TRBV5-4 and J usage is TRBJ2-2; no clear D. CDR3 length: 15 residues. Trimming took 2 bases from V and 0 from J, leaving 8 bases between them. Germline V gives CDR1 SGHNT, CDR2 YYREEE (reference sequence). This CDR3 reads CASSLDRPNTGELFF. The DNA of the CDR3 is TGTGCCAGCAGCTTAGATAGACCGAACACCGGGGAGCTGTTTTTT.

The chain uses TRBV11-3 and TRBJ2-7, with TRBD2 matching 10 bases. The CDR3 runs to 16 residues. V lost 4 bases to trimming and J lost 2 bases; unmatched junction nucleotides: 8. The germline V gene has CDR1 SGHNT and CDR2 YENEEA. DNA of the CDR3: TGTGCCAGCAGCTCGCTGGGACTAGCGCCCACCTACGAGCAGTACTTC. Protein sequence: CASSSLGLAPTYEQYF.

This clonotype was recorded a few times. The chain employs TRBV6-1 and TRBJ1-1, with a possible D match to TRBD1 (5 bases). The germline V and J ends were trimmed by 6 bases and 5 bases, with 13 bases remaining between them. The CDR3 has 13 amino acids. Looked up from germline, CDR1 is MNHNS and CDR2 is SASEGT. The CDR3 coding sequence is TGTGCCAGCAGCCGGGGCAAGGAGACTGAAGCTTTCTTT. Translated: CASSRGKETEAFF.

V usage is TRBV7-2 and J usage is TRBJ1-4; a possible D gene is TRBD1 (6 bases). V lost 0 bases, J lost 7 bases, and 12 bases lay in between. This CDR3 comprises 15 residues. CDR1 SGHTA and CDR2 FQGNSA come from the germline V gene. The DNA for the CDR3 is TGTGCCAGCAGCTTAGCCAGGGGATTCTCTGAAAAACTGTTTTTT. Its protein is CASSLARGFSEKLFF.

The chain carries TRBV5-4 and TRBJ2-3; 10 positions match TRBD2. Per the germline V gene, CDR1 is SGHNT and CDR2 is YYREEE (reference sequence). CDR3 size: 16 residues. V lost 4 bases to trimming and J lost 2 bases; unmatched junction nucleotides: 7. This CDR3 is CASSPDLAGDTDTQYF. CDR3 nucleotides: TGTGCCAGCAGCCCGGACCTAGCGGGAGACACAGATACGCAGTATTTT.

The chain recombines TRBV5-1 with TRBJ1-1; D call uncertain. The CDR3 runs 13 residues. Germline CDR1 SGHRS, CDR2 YFSETQ. V lost 6 bases, J lost 4 bases, and 13 bases lay in between. CDR3: CASKWADGTEAFF. DNA for the CDR3: TGCGCCAGCAAGTGGGCAGACGGCACTGAAGCTTTCTTT.

The gene calls are TRBV2 and TRBJ2-1, with 9 bases matching TRBD2. This CDR3 region has 13 residues. Losses at the gene ends were 8 bases for V and 8 bases for J; bases not matched to a gene: 7. CDR1 is SNHLY, CDR2 FYNNEI, per germline. The DNA for the CDR3 is TGTGCCAGCCGACAGGGACTAGCCGATGAGCAGTTCTTC. This codes for CASRQGLADEQFF. Full variable domain (missing parts from reference TRBV2 and TRBJ2-1): EPEVTQTPSHQVTQMGQEVILRCVPISNHLYFYWYRQILGQKVEFLVSFYNNEISEKSEIFDDQFSVERPDGSNFTLKIRSTKLEDSAMYFCASRQGLADEQFFGPGTRLTVL.

The V gene is TRBV7-9, the J gene TRBJ2-7, with 7 bases that match TRBD1. With V trimmed by 8 bases and J by 1 base, 11 bases remained unmatched. Germline loops: CDR1 SEHNR, CDR2 FQNEAQ (reference sequence). The CDR3 is 15 amino acids. The CDR3 protein is CASSGTEKLSYEQYF. The CDR3 nucleotides read TGTGCCAGCTCCGGGACAGAGAAACTATCCTACGAGCAGTACTTC.